One and the same sample provided the 8 T cell receptor beta chains below, sequenced in a study of T cell repertoires in cytomegalovirus infection. A single record per CDR3 protein comes from TCRdb applying MiXCR to the reads. The sample has around 350,000 distinct CDR3 sequences; 15% to 20% are singletons. The sequenced sample was PBMCs. The receptor source for this set is a human donor in good health (CMV status not recorded). Some clones in this sample may be carry-over from other donors' samples.

In this sample, this clonotype turned up a few times. The chain recombines TRBV7-9 with TRBJ2-2; perhaps TRBD1 as D (6 bases). Deletions cut 7 bases from V and 0 bases from J, with 12 bases between. The CDR3 is made up of 15 amino acids. Germline-derived CDR1 and CDR2 are SEHNR and FQNEAQ (reference sequence). The CDR3 loop is CASTLTGANTGELFF. CDR3 sequence (DNA): TGTGCCAGCACGCTGACAGGCGCGAACACCGGGGAGCTGTTTTTT. Filled out from reference TRBV7-9 and TRBJ2-2, the complete variable domain reads DTGVSQNPRHKITKRGQNVTFRCDPISEHNRLYWYRQTLGQGPEFLTYFQNEAQLEKSRLLSDRFSAERPKGSFSTLEIQRTEQGDSAMYLCASTLTGANTGELFFGEGSRLTVL.

With regard to this clonotype: A much larger clone is a single base away; this may be a read error. J is TRBJ2-7 and V is TRBV7-2; D gene unclear. Germline CDR1 SGHTA, CDR2 FQGNSA. The CDR3 totals 13 residues. CDR3 in amino acids: CATSSRITYEQYF. The CDR3 coding sequence is TGTGCCACCAGCTCGCGGATAACCTACGAGCAGTACTTC.

The table lists this clonotype with a few counts. The chain recombines TRBV23-1 with TRBJ2-7, with TRBD1 identical over 10 bases. TRBV23-1 belongs to the ORF category, with a function that is uncertain. This CDR3 comprises 16 residues. The ends lost 4 bases at V and 0 bases at J; junction bases unmatched: 6. CDR3 in amino acids: CASSLTGQGGSYEQYF. Here the CDR3 DNA reads TGCGCCAGCAGTCTGACCGGACAGGGGGGCTCCTACGAGCAGTACTTC.

V is TRBV2 and J is TRBJ1-2; weak D call: TRBD1 (5 bases). Trimming took 1 base from V and 6 from J, leaving 18 bases between them. Germline assignment: CDR1 SNHLY and CDR2 FYNNEI. The CDR3 is 16 amino acids. In DNA form, the CDR3 reads TGTGCCAGCAGTGAAGGGTACGGGCCGGGGACTCATGGCTACACCTTC. Translating it yields CASSEGYGPGTHGYTF.

This clonotype has a handful of counts. The chain recombines TRBV10-3 with TRBJ2-5, with TRBD2 identical over 9 bases. Germline loops: CDR1 ENHRY, CDR2 SYGVKD. Germline trimming cut 10 bases from V and 3 bases from J; bases unmatched to any gene: 15. This CDR3 is built from 16 residues. Here the CDR3 reads CATGVNLAGVKETQYF. In DNA form, the CDR3 reads TGTGCCACCGGAGTGAACTTAGCGGGGGTAAAAGAGACCCAGTACTTC.

This clonotype occurred many times. This chain links TRBV7-2 with TRBJ1-1; D is unclear. The CDR3 extends over 14 amino acids. Germline CDR1 reads SGHTA; CDR2 reads FQGNSA. Trimming pared 5 bases from V and 3 bases from J, leaving 13 bases between. In DNA, the CDR3 is TGTGCCAGCAGCGCCACACCCGAGTACACTGAAGCTTTCTTT. Translation: CASSATPEYTEAFF.

The chain is built from TRBV6-1 and TRBJ2-3, with 14 bases fitting TRBD2. Germline CDR1 is MNHNS and CDR2 is SASEGT. The CDR3 contains 17 residues. V lost 6 bases and J lost 5; bases outside the gene matches: 10. The DNA for the CDR3 is TGTGCCAGCAGACCCGGGACTAGCGGGAGAAGGTTAGATACGCAGTATTTT. It specifies CASRPGTSGRRLDTQYF.

This clonotype was observed at least ten times. The rearrangement links TRBV5-1 to TRBJ1-6; 9 nucleotides agree with TRBD1. After removal of 0 bases from V and 5 bases from J, the junction contained 3 bases not matched to a gene. Germline lookup yields CDR1 SGHRS and CDR2 YFSETQ. This CDR3 region has 16 residues. The CDR3 sequence: CASSLDGTGNNSPLHF. For the CDR3, the DNA is TGCGCCAGCAGCTTGGATGGGACAGGGAATAATTCACCCCTCCACTTT.